This TCR beta chain was retrieved from a study of cytomegalovirus exposure and HLA in healthy donors. Notes on the study in general: TCR association rates varied by HLA locus in a later analysis, with DRB1 highest and HLA-C lowest. Among the sequence variants, a highly shared cluster was likely an artifact of sequencing.

PCR employed 60 Vbeta and 13 Jbeta primers. Measured with immunoSEQ multiplex PCR; TCRdb has only the in-frame clones, and not every one. The sample includes tens of thousands of clones, approximately 72% of them seen just once. On this clone itself: Its specificity is not known.

The CDR3 length is 15 residues. V was shortened by 4 bases and J by 8 bases, with 19 bases between the two germline ends. CDR1 and CDR2 from the germline V gene are SGDLS and YYNGEE. The sample was PBMCs. The source is a woman aged 25 to 45 in good health and CMV-seropositive. This chain joins TRBV9 and TRBJ1-3; perhaps TRBD1 as D (6 bases). CDR3 in amino acids: CASSWRGAKADTIYF. CDR3 nucleotide sequence: TGTGCCAGCAGCTGGCGGGGGGCGAAGGCAGACACCATATATTTT.